What follows are 27 T cell receptor beta chains derived from one specimen sequenced in a study of T cell responses to AZD1222 COVID-19 vaccine. Produced via immunoSEQ multiplex PCR; TCRdb's table is partial and in-frame only. The data show about 150,000 clones, approximately 83% seen once. The source material was peripheral blood, sampled on day 0 of AZD1222 vaccination. All receptors derive from an adult in good health.

The rearrangement uses TRBV6-5 and TRBJ1-1; TRBD1 matches at 10 bases. CDR1 is MNHEY, CDR2 SVGAGI, per germline. V lost 7 bases, J lost 4 bases, and 9 bases stayed unmatched. The CDR3 consists of 15 residues. CDR3: CASIPWTGGFTEAFF. For the CDR3, the DNA is TGTGCCAGCATCCCCTGGACAGGGGGATTCACTGAAGCTTTCTTT.

This chain joins TRBV4-2 and TRBJ1-1; a possible D gene is TRBD1 (5 bases). In germline, CDR1 is LGHNA, CDR2 YNFKEQ. Deletions cut 1 base from V and 1 base from J, with 10 bases between. The CDR3 sequence is 15 residues long. The CDR3 sequence: CASSQASTENTEAFF. DNA of the CDR3: TGTGCCAGCAGCCAAGCCTCGACAGAGAACACTGAAGCTTTCTTT.

The CDR3 DNA sequence: TGCGCCAGCGGGACAGGGGAACACACCGGGGAGCTGTTTTTT. Encoded protein: CASGTGEHTGELFF. The genes are TRBV5-1 and TRBJ2-2; 10 bases fit TRBD1. CDR1 SGHRS and CDR2 YFSETQ come from the germline V gene. With 7 bases clipped from V and 3 bases from J, the junction kept 3 bases outside the gene matches. The length of the CDR3 is 14 residues.

The count of this clone is one. The chain has TRBV2 and TRBJ1-1; D is possibly TRBD1 (6 bases). V was pared by 7 bases and J by 5 bases, with 11 bases between. The V gene's germline CDR1 is SNHLY and CDR2 FYNNEI. There are 12 residues in the CDR3. CDR3 protein: CASTTGFTEAFF. The CDR3 DNA reads TGTGCCAGCACAACAGGGTTTACTGAAGCTTTCTTT.

The gene calls are TRBV7-2 and TRBJ1-2; D gene ambiguous. Per germline, CDR1 SGHTA and CDR2 FQGNSA. V dropped 2 bases and J dropped 5 bases, with 12 bases sitting between them. The CDR3 has 14 amino acids. The CDR3 DNA sequence: TGTGCCAGCAGCTTACCGGGGTTTATGTATGGCTACACCTTC. Translating it yields CASSLPGFMYGYTF.

The rearrangement uses TRBV7-9 and TRBJ2-7; 8 nucleotides align to TRBD2. CDR3 length equals 16 residues. V was clipped by 5 bases and J by 0 bases; unmatched bases: 9. Germline CDR1 reads SEHNR; CDR2 reads FQNEAQ (reference sequence). CDR3 DNA: TGTGCCAGCAGCAACTTAGCGGGGCCGTTCTCCTACGAGCAGTACTTC. Translation: CASSNLAGPFSYEQYF.

This chain connects TRBV19 to TRBJ2-5; 7 bases map to TRBD1. This CDR3 spans 15 amino acids. Germline V gives CDR1 LNHDA, CDR2 SQIVND (reference sequence). CDR3 sequence (DNA): TGTGCTTCAACGAGGGGGCGGGCCAAACAAGAGACCCAGTACTTC. It encodes CASTRGRAKQETQYF.

CDR3 coding DNA: TGCGCCAGCAGGCTCGGCTACACTGAAGCTTTCTTT. It translates to CASRLGYTEAFF. The chain links TRBV5-1 to TRBJ1-1; D gene ambiguous. The ends were cut back, 5 bases at V and 3 bases at J, with 8 bases in the middle. CDR3 size: 12 residues. The germline gives CDR1 SGHRS, CDR2 YFSETQ.

The chain links TRBV4-1 to TRBJ1-3; maybe TRBD1 (6 bases). This CDR3 contains 15 residues. Between the trimmed V and J ends, which lost 4 bases and 0 bases, there was a span of 10 bases. Per the germline V gene, CDR1 is MGHRA and CDR2 is YSYEKL. The CDR3 DNA reads as TGCGCCAGCAGCCCGGGACAACTCTCTGGAAACACCATATATTTT. Translated, it gives CASSPGQLSGNTIYF.

This clone was seen a few times. V is TRBV6-6 and J is TRBJ1-1, with D uncertain. Trimming removed 6 bases at V and 1 base at J, with 9 bases between. Germline-derived CDR1 and CDR2 are MNHNY and SVGAGI (reference sequence). This CDR3 has 13 amino acids. The CDR3 coding sequence is TGTGCCAGCAGAGTGGACGGGAACACTGAAGCTTTCTTT. Encoded protein: CASRVDGNTEAFF.

The rearrangement joins TRBV9 to TRBJ1-1, with TRBD1 matching over 9 bases. Germline V gene sequence: CDR1 SGDLS, CDR2 YYNGEE. CDR3 length equals 11 residues. V shed 5 bases, J shed 10 bases, and the junction held 3 bases outside the gene matches. The CDR3 loop reads CASRGTGRAFF. For the CDR3, the DNA is TGTGCCAGCAGAGGGACAGGGCGAGCTTTCTTT. The whole variable domain, filled in from reference TRBV9 and TRBJ1-1, reads DSGVTQTPKHLITATGQRVTLRCSPRSGDLSVYWYQQSLDQGLQFLIQYYNGEERAKGNILERFSAQQFPDLHSELNLSSLELGDSALYFCASRGTGRAFFGQGTRLTVV.

The genes are TRBV7-2 and TRBJ2-3, with D possibly being TRBD1 (5 bases). From germline, CDR1 is SGHTA and CDR2 FQGNSA. There are 16 residues in the CDR3. Trimming cost V 5 bases and J 6 bases, with 21 bases left between them. CDR3 protein: CASSLAWGPIMDTQYF. The CDR3 nucleotides are TGTGCCAGCAGCCTGGCTTGGGGCCCCATTATGGATACGCAGTATTTT.

The V call is TRBV9, the J call TRBJ1-1; no reliable D call. Germline V gene sequence: CDR1 SGDLS, CDR2 YYNGEE. The length of the CDR3 is 13 residues. Deletions cut 0 bases from V and 3 bases from J, with 6 bases between. In nucleotides, the CDR3 is TGTGCCAGCAGCGTAGAACAGTACACTGAAGCTTTCTTT. Protein sequence: CASSVEQYTEAFF.

The chain uses TRBV27 and TRBJ2-2; 10 bases match TRBD2. Germline CDR1 and CDR2: MNHEY and SMNVEV (reference sequence). This CDR3 has 15 residues. The V and J ends lost 6 bases and 0 bases, in that order; junction bases with no gene match: 1. The CDR3 DNA reads TGTGCCAGCAGCGGACTAGCGGCGAACACCGGGGAGCTGTTTTTT. Amino acids: CASSGLAANTGELFF.

The chain combines TRBV19 with TRBJ1-2; D possibly corresponds to TRBD1 (6 bases). Trimming pared 6 bases from V and 1 base from J, leaving 18 bases between. Germline-derived CDR1 and CDR2 are LNHDA and SQIVND (reference sequence). This CDR3 has 16 amino acids. CDR3 protein: CASRRAWGAINYGYTF. DNA for the CDR3: TGTGCCAGTAGGAGGGCGTGGGGGGCCATTAACTATGGCTACACCTTC.

The chain joins TRBV4-1 to TRBJ1-5; no clear D. The CDR3 is made up of 15 amino acids. CDR1 is MGHRA and CDR2 is YSYEKL in the germline V gene. Between the trimmed V and J ends, which lost 0 bases and 6 bases, there was a span of 12 bases. This CDR3 is CASSQDGSFAQPQHF. In nucleotides, the CDR3 is TGCGCCAGCAGCCAAGATGGTTCCTTTGCTCAGCCCCAGCATTTT.

This sequence joins TRBV5-1 and TRBJ1-5; D possibly corresponds to TRBD1 (5 bases). The CDR3 has 17 amino acids. The germline V gene encodes CDR1 SGHRS and CDR2 YFSETQ. V was pared by 0 bases and J by 1 base, with 14 bases between. CDR3 DNA: TGCGCCAGCAGCTTGGAAGGTAGGGGCTCGAGCAATCAGCCCCAGCATTTT. This encodes CASSLEGRGSSNQPQHF. Variable domain in full (rest from reference TRBV5-1 and TRBJ1-5): KAGVTQTPRYLIKTRGQQVTLSCSPISGHRSVSWYQQTPGQGLQFLFEYFSETQRNKGNFPGRFSGRQFSNSRSEMNVSTLELGDSALYLCASSLEGRGSSNQPQHFGDGTRLSIL.

This clone has just a few counts. The gene calls are TRBV3-1 (or the pseudogene TRBV3-2) and TRBJ2-7; TRBD2 might be the D (7 bases). This CDR3 contains 18 residues. Trimming pared 0 bases from V and 0 bases from J, leaving 18 bases between. CDR1 and CDR2 (germline): LGHDT, YNNKEL (reference sequence). The DNA for the CDR3 is TGTGCCAGCAGCCAAGAATCCAATGGCGGGGGCTTCTCCTACGAGCAGTACTTC. Protein sequence: CASSQESNGGGFSYEQYF.

This clone was detected a few times. The chain has TRBV6-5 and TRBJ2-1; 12 bases line up with TRBD2. Germline-derived CDR1 and CDR2 are MNHEY and SVGAGI. V dropped 6 bases and J dropped 16; count of bases not matched to a gene: 16. There are 15 residues in the CDR3. The CDR3 DNA follows: TGTGCCAGCAGATTTGACGGACTAGCGGGAAAACCCCTATTCTTC. Translating it yields CASRFDGLAGKPLFF.

The chain links TRBV24-1 to TRBJ1-3, with TRBD1 matching 12 bases. The germline V gene has CDR1 KGHDR and CDR2 SFDVKD. Trimming took 4 bases from V and 5 from J; bases not matched to a gene: 5. The CDR3 loop spans 16 amino acids. The CDR3 region is CATSEGQGARRNTIYF. CDR3 DNA sequence: TGTGCCACCAGTGAGGGACAGGGGGCGCGGAGAAACACCATATATTTT.

V is TRBV3-1 (or the pseudogene TRBV3-2) and J is TRBJ1-1; 8 bases map to TRBD1. J lost 6 bases, V lost 3 bases, and 6 bases had no gene match. Germline CDR1 LGHDT, CDR2 YNNKEL (reference sequence). The CDR3 covers 14 residues. The CDR3: CASSQNQGASEAFF. Written as DNA, the CDR3 is TGTGCCAGCAGCCAGAATCAGGGGGCATCTGAAGCTTTCTTT.

The chain employs TRBV27 and TRBJ1-1, with D possibly TRBD1 on 6 matching bases. The germline gives CDR1 MNHEY, CDR2 SMNVEV (reference sequence). The CDR3 loop spans 17 amino acids. Trimming stripped 0 bases from V and 2 bases from J, with 16 bases between. The CDR3 sequence: CASSLSGRGGGNTEAFF. The CDR3, as DNA: TGTGCCAGCAGTTTATCTGGCCGGGGGGGCGGTAACACTGAAGCTTTCTTT.

The chain recombines TRBV4-1 with TRBJ1-1; 11 bases agree with TRBD1. Germline CDR1 reads MGHRA; CDR2 reads YSYEKL. The junction had 3 bases not matched to a gene; V was cut back by 0 bases and J by 3 bases. The CDR3 has 16 amino acids. This chain's CDR3 is CASSQDWGQGDTEAFF. CDR3 coding DNA: TGCGCCAGCAGCCAAGATTGGGGACAGGGGGACACTGAAGCTTTCTTT.

The J gene is TRBJ2-3, the V gene TRBV5-1; no firm D call. The germline CDR1 and CDR2 sequences are SGHRS and YFSETQ. V dropped 7 bases and J dropped 1 base, with 10 bases sitting between them. The CDR3 covers 13 residues. CDR3 nucleotides: TGCGCCAGCTTGGACCCGGGCACAGATACGCAGTATTTT. As protein: CASLDPGTDTQYF.

The chain couples TRBV19 to TRBJ1-2; TRBD1 matches at 8 bases. The trim removed 10 bases at V and 5 bases at J, leaving 12 bases unmatched. Germline V gives CDR1 LNHDA, CDR2 SQIVND (reference sequence). This CDR3 has 14 amino acids. CDR3: CATLDRAFLYGYTF. As DNA, the CDR3 is TGTGCCACCTTGGACAGGGCCTTCCTTTATGGCTACACCTTC.

This clone was found once. This chain links TRBV11-3 with TRBJ2-1; TRBD2 agrees at 11 bases. Trimming removed 2 bases from V and 4 bases from J; junction bases left unmatched: 7. The germline V gene encodes CDR1 SGHNT and CDR2 YENEEA. CDR3 length equals 17 residues. The chain's CDR3 is CASSLNPTSGAYNEQFF. The CDR3 bases are TGTGCCAGCAGCTTAAATCCGACTAGCGGGGCTTACAATGAGCAGTTCTTC.

V is TRBV7-9 and J is TRBJ2-5; D is unclear. CDR1 and CDR2 from the germline V gene are SEHNR and FQNEAQ (reference sequence). The CDR3 is made up of 12 amino acids. V dropped 3 bases and J dropped 4 bases, with 6 bases sitting between them. The CDR3 DNA reads as TGTGCCAGCAGCTTTGACGGAGAGACCCAGTACTTC. Protein: CASSFDGETQYF.